One and the same sample provided the 3 T cell receptor beta chains below, sequenced in a study of blood T cell repertoires in COVID-19. Here immunoSEQ multiplex PCR was the method, and the copy in TCRdb shows in-frame clones only, minus some. The profile shows fewer than 350,000 clones, approximately 88% of them singletons. The sequenced material came from peripheral blood. These receptor sequences come from a man aged 18 to 29 with active or convalescent COVID-19.

This clone appeared a single time. This chain uses TRBV7-9 with TRBJ2-3; 13 nucleotides agree with TRBD2. Per the germline V gene, CDR1 is SEHNR and CDR2 is FQNEAQ (reference sequence). The CDR3 consists of 16 residues. The junction had 6 bases not matched to a gene; V was cut back by 5 bases and J by 4 bases. The CDR3 DNA is TGTGCCAGCAGCCCGCGACTAGCGGGGGGCGCAGATACGCAGTATTTT. It encodes CASSPRLAGGADTQYF.

The CDR3 region is CASSPSTGRTEAFF. The CDR3 DNA is TGTGCCAGCTCACCATCGACAGGGAGGACTGAAGCTTTCTTT. The chain combines TRBV18 with TRBJ1-1; 7 bases line up with TRBD1. CDR1 is KGHSH and CDR2 is LQKENI in the germline V gene. The CDR3 runs 14 residues. The trim removed 2 bases at V and 5 bases at J, leaving 5 bases unmatched.

This clone was counted only a few times. This chain uses TRBV10-2 with TRBJ1-2; tentatively, D is TRBD1 (6 bases). Trimming left V 4 bases short and J 2 bases short, with 8 bases between. Germline lookup yields CDR1 WSHSY and CDR2 SAAADI. The CDR3 has 13 amino acids. CDR3 nucleotide sequence: TGCGCCAGCAGTGCCGGACAGAACTATGGCTACACCTTC. It encodes CASSAGQNYGYTF.